The 25 T cell receptor delta chains below were found in one sample sequenced in a study of gamma-delta T cells after stem cell transplantation. TCRdb re-called the RT-PCR reads via CATT. The repertoire holds approximately 1,500 delta-chain clones, with under 2.5% as singletons. Sequencing input: gamma-delta T cells. These receptors originate from a human donor. It is not recorded whose cells these are; they may come from a transplant donor.

Turning to this clone: This probably arose from a read error, given a far larger clone one base away. The V call is TRDV2, the J call TRDJ2, with 7 nucleotides matching TRDD3. This CDR3 region has 19 residues. The V and J ends lost 2 bases and 3 bases, in that order; junction bases with no gene match: 17. In germline, CDR1 is GEAIGNYY, CDR2 EKD. The CDR3 coding sequence is TGTGCCTGTGACATCGTACTGGGGAGCAAGAGGTTTATGACAGCACAACTCTTCTTT. This translates into CACDIVLGSKRFMTAQLFF.

This clone is deemed medium-sized. This same CDR3 is encoded by further DNA sequences in the sample. The chain carries TRDV1 and TRDJ1, with 11 bases fitting TRDD3. The CDR3 sequence is 18 residues long. V shed 0 bases, J shed 3 bases, and the junction held 9 bases outside the gene matches. CDR1 and CDR2 from the germline V gene are TSWWSYY and QGS. The CDR3 here is CALGELNPWGIPPDKLIF. CDR3 bases: TGTGCTCTTGGGGAACTTAATCCCTGGGGGATACCACCCGATAAACTCATCTTT.

This clone came up a few times. The chain uses TRDV1 and TRDJ1, with TRDD3 identical over 12 bases. CDR3 length: 20 amino acids. The germline V gene encodes CDR1 TSWWSYY and CDR2 QGS. J gave up 3 bases and V 6 bases, and 20 bases lay outside the gene matches. The CDR3 sequence is CALGLLRTSWGIRWSDKLIF. DNA for the CDR3: TGTGCTCTTGGACTCCTTCGGACGTCCTGGGGGATACGCTGGTCCGATAAACTCATCTTT.

On this clone: A far larger clone is one nucleotide away, so this likely arose from a read error. CDR3: CACDTDGLGDSWDTRQMFF. As DNA, the CDR3 is TGTGCCTGTGACACCGATGGACTGGGGGATTCCTGGGACACCCGACAGATGTTTTTC. The chain has TRDV2 and TRDJ3; 10 bases align to TRDD3. Germline loops: CDR1 GEAIGNYY, CDR2 EKD. The V segment lost 0 bases and the J segment 1 base; nucleotides outside the gene matches: 5. The CDR3 spans 19 residues.

This clone turned up a few times. A read error is the likely source, as a far larger clone sits one nucleotide away. V and J are TRDV1 and TRDJ1; TRDD3 agrees at 12 bases. The CDR3 contains 22 residues. Trimming took 0 bases from V and 0 from J; bases not matched to a gene: 17. Per germline, CDR1 TSWWSYY and CDR2 QGS. The CDR3 protein is CALGELGIPYWGIPLYTDKLIF. The CDR3 bases are TGTGCTCTTGGGGAACTAGGGATACCGTACTGGGGGATACCGCTGTACACCGATAAACTCATCTTT.

This clone has only a few counts. A read error is possible here, since a much larger clone lies one base away. The genes are TRDV1 and TRDJ1, with 13 bases that match TRDD3. J was trimmed by 1 base and V by 2 bases; bases with no gene match: 16. There are 21 residues in the CDR3. The germline V gene encodes CDR1 TSWWSYY and CDR2 QGS. In DNA form, the CDR3 reads TGTGCTCTTGGGGAAGGGGATCCCCCGTACTGGGGGATACGAGGCACCGATAAACTCATCTTT. Its translation is CALGEGDPPYWGIRGTDKLIF.

This clone was found a few times. The limits of the CDR3 on the DNA are not certain, so only TCRdb's listed CDR3 is given. The genes are TRAV29/DV5 and TRDJ1; the tabulated D call, TRDD3, remains unverified against the DNA. The CDR3 adds up to 25 amino acids, both ends counted. Per the germline V gene, CDR1 is NSMFDY and CDR2 is ISSIKDK. CDR3: CSVLLCSKPCTELLGDTRDTDKLIF.

This clone was counted a few times. This may be a read error, as it is one base from a much larger clone. Other DNA sequences within the sample encode an identical CDR3. This chain connects TRDV1 to TRDJ1; TRDD3 aligns across 11 bases. The germline CDR1 and CDR2 sequences are TSWWSYY and QGS. This CDR3 comprises 21 residues. V dropped 0 bases and J dropped 2; count of bases not matched to a gene: 17. The DNA for the CDR3 is TGTGCTCTTGGGGAACTATCCTTCCTCTGGGGGATACCCAGATTTACCGATAAACTCATCTTT. It specifies CALGELSFLWGIPRFTDKLIF.

This clone has a handful of counts. A far larger clone is a single base away, which makes a read error likely. Additional DNA sequences in this sample encode the identical CDR3. This chain links TRDV2 with TRDJ1, with 7 bases fitting TRDD3. From germline, CDR1 is GEAIGNYY and CDR2 EKD. With 0 bases clipped from V and 0 bases from J, the junction kept 21 bases outside the gene matches. The CDR3 totals 21 residues. The CDR3: CACDTGWGRARGYGYTDKLIF. The CDR3 coding sequence is TGTGCCTGTGACACCGGCTGGGGTAGAGCGAGAGGATACGGATACACCGATAAACTCATCTTT.

As for this clone: For this DNA, TCRdb reports the protein of a much larger clone, which diverges at residue 6, most likely from a read error; the protein presented here is translated directly from the DNA. In DNA form, the CDR3 reads TGTGCCTGTGACACCGCGGCTGGGGGATACGAGAGGAAAGCGACCGATAAACTCATCTTT. This sequence encodes CACDTAAGGYERKATDKLIF. The genes are TRDV2 and TRDJ1, with 12 bases aligning to TRDD3. CDR1 and CDR2 (germline): GEAIGNYY, EKD. This CDR3 contains 20 residues. V trimming: 0 bases; J trimming: 2 bases; junction bases outside the gene matches: 15.

In its sample, this clone was seen a few times. One base away lies a much larger clone, so this may be a sequencing read error. The identical CDR3 is also encoded by other nucleotide sequences in the sample. The gene calls are TRDV1 and TRDJ1; the match to TRDD3 covers 13 bases. From germline, CDR1 is TSWWSYY and CDR2 QGS. CDR3 length equals 22 residues. CDR3 coding DNA: TGCGCTCTTGGGGAACCTATTCCTACTCCAACTGGGGGATACGCTAACACCGATAAACTCATCTTT. Residues: CALGEPIPTPTGGYANTDKLIF.

By share, this clone counts as medium-sized. A far larger clone is a single base away, which makes a read error likely. V usage is TRDV2 and J usage is TRDJ1; D is perhaps TRDD3 (5 bases). This CDR3 is 17 amino acids long. From germline, CDR1 is GEAIGNYY and CDR2 EKD. V dropped 3 bases and J dropped 0 bases, with 19 bases sitting between them. CDR3 region: CACDPAEGNSYTDKLIF. The DNA of the CDR3 is TGTGCCTGTGACCCCGCCGAGGGGAATTCGTACACCGATAAACTCATCTTT.

Notes on this clone: A far more abundant clone sits one base away, making this likely a read error. The identical CDR3 is also encoded by other nucleotide sequences in the sample. V usage is TRDV2 and J usage is TRDJ1; D ambiguous. V was trimmed by 3 bases and J by 0 bases, leaving 13 bases between them. CDR1 and CDR2 from the germline V gene are GEAIGNYY and EKD. The CDR3 sequence is 15 residues long. For the CDR3, the DNA is TGTGCCTGTGACCCCCTAGCCCCGTACACCGATAAACTCATCTTT. Translation gives CACDPLAPYTDKLIF.

Ten or more counts support this clone. The chain combines TRDV1 with TRDJ3, with TRDD3 as a possible D gene (6 bases). CDR3 size: 24 residues. Germline V gene data show CDR1 as TSWWSYY and CDR2 as QGS. The V end lost 4 bases, the J end lost 0 bases, and 31 bases lay between the germline ends. The CDR3 loop is CALGARPSLQWWGVSSWDTRQMFF. CDR3 coding DNA: TGTGCTCTTGGGGCAAGGCCTTCTCTACAGTGGTGGGGGGTTAGCTCCTGGGACACCCGACAGATGTTTTTC.

This clone was observed many times. A read error is the likely source, as a far larger clone sits one nucleotide away. Other DNA variants within this sample encode the same CDR3. The rearrangement uses TRDV1 and TRDJ1; 8 bases are a match to TRDD2. This CDR3 contains 23 residues. V was pared by 1 base and J by 0 bases, with 25 bases of the junction left unmatched. The germline V gene encodes CDR1 TSWWSYY and CDR2 QGS. The CDR3 coding sequence is TGTGCTCTTGGGGAACAATTCTTCCTACGTTTAGTGGGAGATACGAGGGACACCGATAAACTCATCTTT. Its translation is CALGEQFFLRLVGDTRDTDKLIF.

This clone was seen a few times. This sequence is one base from a far larger clone and is likely a read error. Other DNA sequences within the sample encode an identical CDR3. The chain links TRDV2 to TRDJ2; 7 bases are a match to TRDD3. Germline V CDR1 and CDR2: GEAIGNYY, EKD. This CDR3 has 19 residues. The CDR3 nucleotides read TGTGCCTGTGACACCGTACTGGGGAGCAAGAGGTTTATGACGGCACAACTCTTCTTT. This sequence encodes CACDTVLGSKRFMTAQLFF.

This clone showed up just a few times. A far larger clone differs by one base, so this is likely a read error. The V gene is TRDV2, the J gene TRDJ1; D might be TRDD2 (5 bases). CDR3 length equals 16 residues. V lost 0 bases to trimming and J lost 3 bases, with 16 bases between them. Germline lookup yields CDR1 GEAIGNYY and CDR2 EKD. CDR3 region: CACDTLPPRNADKLIF. The CDR3 bases are TGTGCCTGTGACACCCTTCCCCCGCGCAATGCCGATAAACTCATCTTT.

This clone occurred a few times. This DNA's translation differs at residue 5 from TCRdb's protein, which comes from a much larger clone; a read error is likely, and the protein shown is translated from the DNA. The rearrangement uses TRDV2 and TRDJ1; 13 bases are shared with TRDD3. This CDR3 region has 17 residues. Per germline, CDR1 GEAIGNYY and CDR2 EKD. V trimming: 3 bases; J trimming: 0 bases; junction bases outside the gene matches: 6. The CDR3 region is CACDAVLGDTYTDKLIF. The CDR3 nucleotides read TGTGCCTGTGACGCCGTACTGGGGGATACGTACACCGATAAACTCATCTTT.

As for this clone: For this DNA, TCRdb reports the protein of a much larger clone, which diverges at residue 4, most likely from a read error; the protein presented here is translated directly from the DNA. This chain connects TRAV29/DV5 to TRDJ1; 12 nucleotides match TRDD3. Germline assignment: CDR1 NSMFDY and CDR2 ISSIKDK. The CDR3 loop spans 20 amino acids. V shed 4 bases, J shed 4 bases, and the junction held 23 bases outside the gene matches. For the CDR3, the DNA is TGTGCAGCAGGCACTGAGACCGGCTGGGGGATACGCAGGGGCATCGATAAACTCATCTTT. It yields the protein CAAGTETGWGIRRGIDKLIF.

This clone was found a few times. The protein that TCRdb holds for this DNA derives from a much larger clone and differs from the translated DNA at residue 7, which likely indicates a read error; the protein shown here is translated from the DNA. This rearrangement joins TRDV1 to TRDJ1; tentative D call: TRDD2 (7 bases). Trimming pared 0 bases from V and 4 bases from J, leaving 27 bases between. Per germline, CDR1 TSWWSYY and CDR2 QGS. This CDR3 contains 20 residues. The chain's CDR3 is CALGELTFLRFWILHDKLIF. DNA of the CDR3: TGTGCTCTTGGGGAACTCACTTTCCTACGGTTCTGGATACTCCACGATAAACTCATCTTT.

This clone is a singleton in its sample. Relative to the germline gene, one junction end is altered; a read error may explain this. V is TRDV2 and J is TRDJ1, with unresolved D. Germline assignment: CDR1 GEAIGNYY and CDR2 EKD. The CDR3 totals 17 residues. The CDR3: CAFYPAYFYSYTYKLIF. The CDR3 region has the DNA TGTGCCTTTTACCCCGCCTATTTTTATTCGTACACCTATAAACTCATCTTT.

A few counts support this clone. A far larger clone is just one base off, so this is likely a read error. The chain carries TRAV29/DV5 and TRDJ1; TRDD3 agrees at 8 bases. The CDR3 spans 18 residues. The trim removed 3 bases at V and 0 bases at J, leaving 16 bases unmatched. Germline V gene data show CDR1 as NSMFDY and CDR2 as ISSIKDK. CDR3 sequence reads: CAANVGLGDPAYTDKLIF. CDR3 bases: TGTGCAGCAAACGTTGGGCTGGGGGACCCAGCCTACACCGATAAACTCATCTTT.

This clone rates as medium-sized. The chain links TRDV1 to TRDJ1; 13 bases are a match to TRDD3. Germline trimming cut 6 bases from V and 2 bases from J; bases unmatched to any gene: 27. CDR1 and CDR2 from the germline V gene are TSWWSYY and QGS. The CDR3 covers 23 residues. The CDR3 DNA follows: TGTGCTCTTGGTCCTGGCTACGGCGCTTACTGGGGGATACGCTCGAGAGAAACCGATAAACTCATCTTT. Encoded protein: CALGPGYGAYWGIRSRETDKLIF.

Details on this clone: It is likely a read error: a sequence one base away is far more abundant. This same CDR3 is encoded by further DNA sequences in the sample. The V gene is TRDV1, the J gene TRDJ1; TRDD3 matches 10 bases. V was pared by 2 bases and J by 2 bases, with 14 bases of the junction left unmatched. CDR1 TSWWSYY and CDR2 QGS come from the germline V gene. CDR3 length equals 19 residues. The CDR3 protein is CALGETWATSLGDTDKLIF. CDR3 nucleotides: TGTGCTCTTGGGGAAACGTGGGCTACTTCACTGGGGGATACCGATAAACTCATCTTT.

This clone was recorded at least ten times. A much bigger clone sits one base away, suggesting this may be a read error. This chain uses TRDV2 with TRDJ3; a possible D gene is TRDD3 (6 bases). CDR3 length equals 18 residues. The V end was cut by 3 bases, the J end by 1 base, with 15 bases between. From germline, CDR1 is GEAIGNYY and CDR2 EKD. The CDR3 DNA reads as TGTGCCTGTGACCCCGCCGGGGGAATATCCTGGGACACCCGACAGATGTTTTTC. Its protein is CACDPAGGISWDTRQMFF.